This entry lists 24 T cell receptor beta chains sequenced from one sample in a study of cytomegalovirus exposure and HLA in healthy donors (TCRdb year 2017). Library preparation was by the immunoSEQ multiplex PCR assay. For the multiplex PCR, a mixture combining 60 forward primers for TCR Vbeta segments and 13 reverse primers for TCR Jbeta segments was used. The source is immuneACCESS, and TCRdb retained only in-frame sequences with V and J called. Part of the clones is not carried over; for the studies checked, unresolved V genes explain less than half of this, and the remainder is unexplained. This sample is represented by under 200,000 clones; 80% to 85% of them were singletons. The ten largest make up around 2.2% of the sample. The sequencing input was PBMCs. These receptor sequences come from a woman aged 18-29 years in good health and CMV-seropositive.

Comment on this clone: The sample contains more than one DNA sequence encoding this CDR3. V and J are TRBV6-5 and TRBJ1-1, with D maybe TRBD1 (5 bases). Germline V gives CDR1 MNHEY, CDR2 SVGAGI. Trimming left V 5 bases short and J 2 bases short, with 6 bases between. The CDR3 consists of 12 residues. Here the CDR3 reads CASSRGNTEAFF. DNA for the CDR3: TGTGCCAGCAGTAGGGGTAACACTGAAGCTTTCTTT.

The gene calls are TRBV6-4 and TRBJ1-2; weak D call: TRBD1 (5 bases). The germline V gene has CDR1 MRHNA and CDR2 SNTAGT. This CDR3 is 15 amino acids long. Trimming pared 7 bases from V and 3 bases from J, leaving 18 bases between. CDR3 sequence reads: CASTPSVGGDYGYTF. In DNA form, the CDR3 reads TGTGCCAGCACCCCATCGGTCGGGGGTGACTATGGCTACACCTTC.

This chain uses TRBV5-4 with TRBJ1-2, with TRBD1 identical over 7 bases. The CDR3 consists of 15 residues. Per the germline V gene, CDR1 is SGHNT and CDR2 is YYREEE (reference sequence). V was pared by 2 bases and J by 7 bases, with 11 bases of the junction left unmatched. The DNA of the CDR3 is TGTGCCAGCAGCTTCAAGGGACAGTATAATGGTGGCTACACCTTC. Its translation: CASSFKGQYNGGYTF.

The chain carries TRBV30 and TRBJ1-4; maybe TRBD1 (5 bases). This CDR3 is 17 amino acids long. Trimming removed 3 bases from V and 2 bases from J, with 19 bases in between. The germline V gene has CDR1 GTSNPN and CDR2 SVGIG (reference sequence). The CDR3 reads CAWRPRGYGGTNEKLFF. DNA of the CDR3: TGTGCCTGGAGGCCGCGTGGTTACGGGGGGACTAATGAAAAACTGTTTTTT.

The gene calls are TRBV19 and TRBJ1-2; D might be TRBD1 (6 bases). This CDR3 contains 15 residues. The ends were cut back, 3 bases at V and 8 bases at J, with 19 bases in the middle. The germline V gene has CDR1 LNHDA and CDR2 SQIVND (reference sequence). CDR3 in amino acids: CASSIETGALEGYTF. CDR3 sequence (DNA): TGTGCCAGTAGTATCGAGACAGGTGCCCTGGAGGGCTACACCTTC.

This chain joins TRBV6-1 and TRBJ2-6; possibly TRBD1 for D (5 bases). The V end was cut by 2 bases, the J end by 1 base, with 6 bases between. This CDR3 contains 15 residues. Germline CDR1 and CDR2: MNHNS and SASEGT. CDR3 in DNA: TGTGCCAGCAGTGAATCAGGGTCTGGGGCCAACGTCCTGACTTTC. It codes for CASSESGSGANVLTF.

The chain employs TRBV10-3 and TRBJ1-2; 7 bases fit TRBD1. From germline, CDR1 is ENHRY and CDR2 SYGVKD. This CDR3 comprises 13 residues. The J segment lost 7 bases and the V segment lost 8 bases, leaving 10 bases of the junction unmatched. CDR3 amino acids: CAIGTVGSSGYTF. CDR3 nucleotide sequence: TGTGCCATCGGGACAGTCGGATCGAGTGGCTACACCTTC.

The V call is TRBV6-5, the J call TRBJ1-1; TRBD1 agrees at 11 bases. V lost 5 bases, J lost 4 bases, and 6 bases stayed unmatched. The germline V gene encodes CDR1 MNHEY and CDR2 SVGAGI. The CDR3 consists of 15 residues. CDR3 amino acids: CASSTPGQGGTEAFF. The CDR3 coding sequence is TGTGCCAGCAGTACCCCGGGACAGGGGGGCACTGAAGCTTTCTTT.

Here the CDR3 reads CASSFRTGSTDTQYF. The CDR3, as DNA: TGTGCCAGCAGCTTTAGGACAGGTTCCACAGATACGCAGTATTTT. V gene TRBV7-2 combines with J gene TRBJ2-3; 7 bases fit TRBD1. This CDR3 is built from 15 residues. The junction had 5 bases not matched to a gene; V was cut back by 3 bases and J by 2 bases. Germline V gene data show CDR1 as SGHTA and CDR2 as FQGNSA.

This chain links TRBV7-9 with TRBJ2-1; the D is unclear. Germline V gives CDR1 SEHNR, CDR2 FQNEAQ (reference sequence). Trimming stripped 5 bases from V and 12 bases from J, with 14 bases between. The CDR3 loop spans 12 amino acids. The CDR3 protein is CASSRGPITQFF. CDR3 coding DNA: TGTGCCAGCAGCCGTGGGCCAATTACGCAGTTCTTC. Filled out from reference TRBV7-9 and TRBJ2-1, the complete variable domain reads DTGVSQNPRHKITKRGQNVTFRCDPISEHNRLYWYRQTLGQGPEFLTYFQNEAQLEKSRLLSDRFSAERPKGSFSTLEIQRTEQGDSAMYLCASSRGPITQFFGPGTRLTVL.

This chain links TRBV30 with TRBJ2-1; 7 nucleotides agree with TRBD2. The germline gives CDR1 GTSNPN, CDR2 SVGIG (reference sequence). The CDR3 spans 11 residues. The CDR3 region is CASGSYNEQFF. The DNA for the CDR3 is TGTGCTAGCGGGTCCTACAATGAGCAGTTCTTC. The variable domain in full, completed from reference TRBV30 and TRBJ2-1, reads SQTIHQWPATLVQPVGSPLSLECTVEGTSNPNLYWYRQAAGRGLQLLFYSVGIGQISSEVPQNLSASRPQDRQFILSSKKLLLSDSGFYLCASGSYNEQFFGPGTRLTVL.

A single count supports this clone. The chain uses TRBV6-5 and TRBJ1-1, with a tentative D call TRBD1 (5 bases). The V gene's germline CDR1 is MNHEY and CDR2 SVGAGI. The CDR3 covers 10 residues. Trimming took 8 bases from V and 6 from J, leaving 7 bases between them. The CDR3 region has the DNA TGTGCCAGCGGAGGGGCTGAAGCTTTCTTT. Residues: CASGGAEAFF.

The chain recombines TRBV10-1 with TRBJ2-7; 8 positions match TRBD1. Germline trimming cut 8 bases from V and 2 bases from J; bases unmatched to any gene: 14. The CDR3 totals 16 residues. Germline CDR1 is WNHNN and CDR2 is SYGVQD (reference sequence). The DNA for the CDR3 is TGCGCCAGCTTTCGTCCTCACGGACAGGGAGCCTACGAGCAGTACTTC. This gives the protein CASFRPHGQGAYEQYF.

This clone appeared a few times. This chain uses TRBV7-8 with TRBJ2-1; 10 bases align to TRBD2. CDR1 SGHVS and CDR2 FQNEAQ come from the germline V gene. This CDR3 comprises 16 residues. J lost 6 bases, V lost 5 bases, and 10 bases had no gene match. CDR3 bases: TGTGCCAGCAGCACACCTTACAGCGGGGGGGCCAATGAGCAGTTCTTC. Its translation is CASSTPYSGGANEQFF.

The chain combines TRBV15 with TRBJ2-5; 9 bases match TRBD2. The CDR3 contains 17 residues. Germline CDR1 and CDR2: LNHNV and YYDKDF (reference sequence). After removal of 0 bases from V and 2 bases from J, the junction contained 7 bases not matched to a gene. The CDR3: CATSREGVTSGQETQYF. CDR3 DNA: TGTGCCACCAGCAGAGAGGGTGTGACTAGCGGTCAAGAGACCCAGTACTTC.

This chain's CDR3 is CASSPPPSGGPQYF. CDR3 in DNA: TGTGCCAGCTCACCACCGCCTAGCGGGGGGCCGCAGTACTTC. This chain joins TRBV18 and TRBJ2-7, with 11 nucleotides matching TRBD2. This CDR3 has 14 residues. V trimming: 0 bases; J trimming: 9 bases; junction bases outside the gene matches: 4. Germline CDR1 KGHSH, CDR2 LQKENI.

This clone has just a few counts. The rearrangement joins TRBV9 to TRBJ1-5; tentative D call: TRBD1 (6 bases). CDR3 length: 16 amino acids. Trimming pared 4 bases from V and 3 bases from J, leaving 17 bases between. Germline CDR1 SGDLS, CDR2 YYNGEE. The CDR3 coding sequence is TGTGCCAGCAGCCCCGGGGGGGGGCACCACAATCAGCCCCAGCATTTT. Its protein is CASSPGGGHHNQPQHF.

This rearrangement joins TRBV30 to TRBJ1-5; possible D gene TRBD1, 5 bases. CDR1 and CDR2 (germline): GTSNPN, SVGIG (reference sequence). This CDR3 comprises 12 residues. Trimming cost V 3 bases and J 5 bases, with 8 bases left between them. The CDR3 loop reads CAWSGGDQPQHF. Written as DNA, the CDR3 is TGTGCCTGGAGCGGAGGGGATCAGCCCCAGCATTTT.

This chain connects TRBV6-5 to TRBJ1-5; 7 bases align to TRBD1. Losses at the gene ends were 4 bases for V and 5 bases for J; bases not matched to a gene: 8. The CDR3 has 15 residues. The V gene's germline CDR1 is MNHEY and CDR2 SVGAGI. Here the CDR3 reads CASSLPTGQDQPQHF. The CDR3 DNA sequence: TGTGCCAGCAGTTTGCCGACAGGGCAAGATCAGCCCCAGCATTTT.

This chain connects TRBV2 to TRBJ1-2; no definite D call. The CDR3 totals 15 residues. Germline-derived CDR1 and CDR2 are SNHLY and FYNNEI. Trimming left V 2 bases short and J 3 bases short, with 13 bases between. As DNA, the CDR3 is TGTGCCAGCAGTGAACGTTTTCTCCCCTACTATGGCTACACCTTC. Its protein product is CASSERFLPYYGYTF.

The genes are TRBV2 and TRBJ2-7; 9 bases are shared with TRBD1. Germline CDR1 is SNHLY and CDR2 is FYNNEI. Trimming at V came to 6 bases and at J to 4 bases, leaving 7 bases not matched to a gene. There are 14 residues in the CDR3. This chain's CDR3 is CASSRDREAYEQYF. Written as DNA, the CDR3 is TGTGCCAGCAGCCGGGACAGGGAAGCGTACGAGCAGTACTTC.

This clone turned up a few times. The chain carries TRBV18 and TRBJ1-1; D is perhaps TRBD1 (6 bases). This CDR3 is built from 19 residues. Germline CDR1 is KGHSH and CDR2 is LQKENI. Trimming took 1 base from V and 2 from J, leaving 23 bases between them. CDR3 bases: TGTGCCAGCTCACCACTCGGGGTGGGGGACAAATTATTAAACACTGAAGCTTTCTTT. Encoded protein: CASSPLGVGDKLLNTEAFF.

The chain is built from TRBV4-1 and TRBJ2-4; D might be TRBD2 (7 bases). Trimming removed 1 base at V and 2 bases at J, with 12 bases between. CDR1 is MGHRA and CDR2 is YSYEKL in the germline V gene. The length of the CDR3 is 16 residues. The CDR3 spells CASSQGGGGTKNIQYF. CDR3 sequence (DNA): TGCGCCAGCAGCCAAGGGGGAGGGGGAACCAAAAACATTCAGTACTTC.

The genes are TRBV7-3 and TRBJ2-2; D is unclear. The germline gives CDR1 SGHTA, CDR2 FQGTGA. This CDR3 has 12 amino acids. Trimming removed 2 bases from V and 5 bases from J, with 3 bases in between. CDR3 protein: CASSLYTGELFF. CDR3 DNA sequence: TGTGCCAGCAGCTTATATACCGGGGAGCTGTTTTTT.